This T cell receptor (beta chain) came from a study of OX40 agonist ivuxolimab in advanced cancers. Study-wide findings and caveats: Researchers did not determine the expanded peripheral T cells' antigen specificity. Dose levels from 0.1 to 3.0 mg/kg saw CD4+ and CD8+ blood T cells expand clonally by week 6.

Only in-frame clones appear in the TCRdb table, and some are missing; sequencing was by immunoSEQ multiplex PCR. The table lists about 34,000 clones, more than 60% of them singletons. V lost 0 bases, J lost 7 bases, and 13 bases lay in between. The length of the CDR3 is 15 residues. Germline CDR1 is MGHRA and CDR2 is YSYEKL. In regard to this clone: Its antigen is not known.

Sampling times: baseline, cycle 4 day 1, cycle 7 day 1. The sequence came from an adult with an advanced solid tumor such as melanoma, head and neck, liver or kidney cancer. Source: CD4+ or CD8+ T cells sorted from blood, taken in a trial of the OX40 agonist ivuxolimab. The rearrangement links TRBV4-1 to TRBJ1-5; a possible D gene is TRBD1 (6 bases). CDR3 sequence: CASSQDPGAGQPQHF. CDR3 bases: TGCGCCAGCAGCCAAGATCCGGGGGCAGGGCAGCCCCAGCATTTT.